Detailed here is one T cell receptor (beta chain). Its target is not known. These data belong to a study of cytomegalovirus exposure and HLA in healthy donors. The method was immunoSEQ multiplex PCR; TCRdb's version includes in-frame clones alone and lacks a portion of them. The profile covers about 63,000 clones, with 70% to 90% appearing a single time and about 1.2% taken by the ten largest. Study findings and constraints: Diagnosis of cytomegalovirus status made by the classifier reportedly showed high specificity and sensitivity. That first-cohort TCR clusters tended to co-occur in the 90 to 150 validation repertoires was found in a later analysis. Altogether, 160 or so TCR beta chains were recorded as cytomegalovirus-associated.

This CDR3 contains 16 residues. Germline-derived CDR1 and CDR2 are MDHEN and SYDVKM. V lost 5 bases to trimming and J lost 2 bases, with 16 bases between them. The sample was PBMCs. The sequence derives from a woman aged 18-30 years in good health and CMV-seronegative. The chain combines TRBV28 with TRBJ2-1, with D possibly TRBD2 on 5 matching bases. Written as DNA, the CDR3 is TGTGCCAGCAGTACCCCCGGGGAGCAGGCCTACAATGAGCAGTTCTTC. This codes for CASSTPGEQAYNEQFF.